Shown below are 27 T cell receptor beta chains from a single sample sequenced in a study of blood T cell repertoires in COVID-19. Sequencing used immunoSEQ multiplex PCR; TCRdb keeps in-frame clones, though not all of them. The data contain 150,000 to 200,000 clones, over 80% of them singletons. The specimen was peripheral blood. The receptors here all came from a man aged 65-85 years who had recovered from COVID-19.

Details on this clone: Other DNA sequences in this specimen translate into the identical CDR3. The chain joins TRBV18 to TRBJ1-1; 7 nucleotides line up with TRBD1. The CDR3 consists of 14 residues. CDR1 is KGHSH, CDR2 LQKENI, per germline. The V gene end was trimmed by 3 bases and the J gene end by 0 bases; junction bases not matched to a gene: 1. The CDR3 nucleotides are TGTGCCAGCTCACCGGGACAGTTGAACACTGAAGCTTTCTTT. This codes for CASSPGQLNTEAFF.

The rearrangement uses TRBV15 and TRBJ1-1; D may be TRBD1 (5 bases). V gave up 0 bases and J gave up 4 bases, with 12 bases separating them. This CDR3 is 15 amino acids long. Looked up from germline, CDR1 is LNHNV and CDR2 is YYDKDF (reference sequence). CDR3 amino acids: CATSRDYTGGTEAFF. The CDR3 DNA sequence: TGTGCCACCAGCAGAGATTACACCGGGGGCACTGAAGCTTTCTTT.

The chain uses TRBV5-1 and TRBJ2-5; 9 bases agree with TRBD1. With 5 bases clipped from V and 4 bases from J, the junction kept 6 bases outside the gene matches. Germline CDR1 reads SGHRS; CDR2 reads YFSETQ. The CDR3 runs to 14 residues. The CDR3 loop is CASRGQGIGETQYF. The CDR3 nucleotides read TGCGCCAGCAGGGGACAGGGAATTGGAGAGACCCAGTACTTC.

The chain is built from TRBV7-2 and TRBJ2-6, with D tentatively TRBD2 (6 bases). V was shortened by 6 bases and J by 2 bases, with 14 bases between the two germline ends. This CDR3 contains 16 residues. Germline CDR1 reads SGHTA; CDR2 reads FQGNSA. The CDR3 nucleotides read TGTGCCAGCAGACAACCCCCGGGGGCTGGGGCCAACGTCCTGACTTTC. Translation gives CASRQPPGAGANVLTF.

This clone was detected only a few times. The chain carries TRBV19 and TRBJ1-5, with TRBD1 matching 7 bases. The CDR3 length is 14 residues. Germline CDR1 LNHDA, CDR2 SQIVND (reference sequence). V dropped 7 bases and J dropped 6; count of bases not matched to a gene: 9. The CDR3 is CASTIDRVGQPQHF. CDR3 nucleotide sequence: TGTGCCAGTACGATTGACAGGGTCGGTCAGCCCCAGCATTTT. Based on the CDR3 plus reference TRBV19 and TRBJ1-5, the full variable domain is DGGITQSPKYLFRKEGQNVTLSCEQNLNHDAMYWYRQDPGQGLRLIYYSQIVNDFQKGDIAEGYSVSREKKESFPLTVTSAQKNPTAFYLCASTIDRVGQPQHFGDGTRLSIL.

This chain links TRBV18 with TRBJ1-6; TRBD1 matches 7 bases. This CDR3 contains 17 residues. Looked up from germline, CDR1 is KGHSH and CDR2 is LQKENI. Losses at the gene ends were 2 bases for V and 0 bases for J; bases not matched to a gene: 4. The chain's CDR3 is CASSPTGASSYNSPLHF. Here the CDR3 DNA reads TGTGCCAGCTCACCAACAGGGGCGAGCTCCTATAATTCACCCCTCCACTTT.

The chain carries TRBV7-2 and TRBJ2-6; D not resolved. There are 17 residues in the CDR3. V was shortened by 0 bases and J by 0 bases, with 9 bases between the two germline ends. In germline, CDR1 is SGHTA, CDR2 FQGNSA. The CDR3 bases are TGTGCCAGCAGCTTAGCTACAGTGCGCTCTGGGGCCAACGTCCTGACTTTC. This gives the protein CASSLATVRSGANVLTF.

V usage is TRBV10-3 and J usage is TRBJ2-6; 8 nucleotides agree with TRBD1. Germline V lookup: CDR1 ENHRY, CDR2 SYGVKD. The V segment lost 4 bases and the J segment 0 bases; nucleotides outside the gene matches: 11. The CDR3 extends over 19 amino acids. The CDR3 DNA is TGTGCCATCAGTGGGACAGGGCAACCATACTACTCTGGGGCCAACGTCCTGACTTTC. Encoded protein: CAISGTGQPYYSGANVLTF.

The chain recombines TRBV6-5 with TRBJ2-7; maybe TRBD1 (6 bases). CDR1 is MNHEY, CDR2 SVGAGI, per germline. V dropped 2 bases and J dropped 2 bases, with 16 bases sitting between them. The length of the CDR3 is 16 residues. This CDR3 reads CASSYDGAGVTYEQYF. DNA for the CDR3: TGTGCCAGCAGTTACGATGGGGCAGGGGTTACCTACGAGCAGTACTTC.

In DNA, the CDR3 is TGTGCCAGCAGCCAAGATACCGGGACTAGCTCCTACGAGCAGTACTTC. Protein: CASSQDTGTSSYEQYF. V and J are TRBV4-2 and TRBJ2-7; TRBD2 matches at 8 bases. Germline CDR1 and CDR2: LGHNA and YNFKEQ. V was clipped by 0 bases and J by 0 bases; unmatched bases: 4. The CDR3 covers 16 residues.

The chain has TRBV27 and TRBJ1-1, with D maybe TRBD1 (6 bases). Germline-derived CDR1 and CDR2 are MNHEY and SMNVEV (reference sequence). This CDR3 has 14 amino acids. Trimming shortened V by 4 bases and J by 5 bases, and 14 bases separated the two germline ends. The CDR3 DNA follows: TGTGCCAGCAGTTACCTTGGGGGGGCAACTGAAGCTTTCTTT. Its translation: CASSYLGGATEAFF.

This clone was seen a single time. This sequence joins TRBV4-1 and TRBJ2-1; 9 bases agree with TRBD2. The trim removed 0 bases at V and 9 bases at J, leaving 6 bases unmatched. The CDR3 length is 15 residues. Germline CDR1 reads MGHRA; CDR2 reads YSYEKL. In DNA, the CDR3 is TGCGCCAGCAGCCAAGAATGGCGGGAGGGCCGTGAGCAGTTCTTC. Translating it yields CASSQEWREGREQFF.

The chain has TRBV11-3 and TRBJ2-2; 9 bases are shared with TRBD1. V lost 5 bases to trimming and J lost 1 base; unmatched junction nucleotides: 5. The CDR3 covers 16 residues. Germline V gene data show CDR1 as SGHNT and CDR2 as YENEEA. The CDR3 DNA follows: TGTGCCAGCAGCCCACAGGGGGCGTTGAACACCGGGGAGCTGTTTTTT. Translating it yields CASSPQGALNTGELFF.

In its sample, this clone was seen a few times. V and J are TRBV6-6 and TRBJ1-5; the D is unclear. V was pared by 4 bases and J by 5 bases, with 6 bases between. This CDR3 is 12 amino acids long. The germline V gene encodes CDR1 MNHNY and CDR2 SVGAGI (reference sequence). The DNA for the CDR3 is TGTGCCAGCAGTTCGGAGGATCAGCCCCAGCATTTT. Its protein is CASSSEDQPQHF.

The chain is built from TRBV7-9 and TRBJ2-3, with D possibly being TRBD1 (6 bases). Trimming cost V 5 bases and J 3 bases, with 12 bases left between them. The CDR3 sequence is 14 residues long. Per germline, CDR1 SEHNR and CDR2 FQNEAQ (reference sequence). This CDR3 reads CASSQQGFTDTQYF. Written as DNA, the CDR3 is TGTGCCAGCAGCCAACAGGGTTTTACAGATACGCAGTATTTT.

The chain joins TRBV4-3 to TRBJ2-3, with D perhaps TRBD2 (5 bases). CDR1 is LGHNA, CDR2 YSLEER, per germline. Trimming took off 1 base at V and 1 base at J, with 12 bases between the two ends. CDR3 length equals 16 residues. CDR3 loop: CASSQVLGVGTDTQYF. In nucleotides, the CDR3 is TGCGCCAGCAGCCAAGTTTTGGGAGTCGGCACAGATACGCAGTATTTT.

The chain has TRBV1 and TRBJ2-7; TRBD1 is taken as the D call from the table, unchecked against the DNA. TRBV1 is tagged as a pseudogene. This CDR3 region has 12 residues. DNA for the CDR3: TGCACCAGCAGCTTTACAGGGCCCGAGCAGTACTTC. Its protein is CTSSFTGPEQYF.

The CDR3 reads CASSGGGTYNSPLHF. DNA for the CDR3: TGTGCCAGCAGCGGAGGGGGCACCTATAATTCACCCCTCCACTTT. The rearrangement joins TRBV2 to TRBJ1-6, with 7 bases that match TRBD1. The CDR3 has 15 residues. Germline trimming cut 6 bases from V and 2 bases from J; bases unmatched to any gene: 4. In germline, CDR1 is SNHLY, CDR2 FYNNEI.

The chain links TRBV15 to TRBJ1-3, with D perhaps matching TRBD1 (6 bases). Looked up from germline, CDR1 is LNHNV and CDR2 is YYDKDF (reference sequence). The CDR3 has 15 residues. The V end was cut by 5 bases, the J end by 2 bases, with 13 bases between. CDR3 sequence reads: CATSVQGGTGNTIYF. CDR3 bases: TGTGCCACCAGCGTACAGGGAGGGACTGGAAACACCATATATTTT.

The chain has TRBV20-1 and TRBJ2-1, with D unclear. The CDR3 is made up of 11 amino acids. Between the trimmed V and J ends, which lost 3 bases and 10 bases, there was a span of 10 bases. Germline V gene sequence: CDR1 DFQATT, CDR2 SNEGSKA (reference sequence). The CDR3 DNA sequence: TGCAGTGCTAGCGTCCTTAGAGAGCAGTTCTTC. Its protein is CSASVLREQFF.

The chain is built from TRBV27 and TRBJ2-5; TRBD2 is a possible D gene (5 bases). V was shortened by 6 bases and J by 1 base, with 15 bases between the two germline ends. CDR3 length: 15 residues. Germline-derived CDR1 and CDR2 are MNHEY and SMNVEV (reference sequence). CDR3 protein: CASRYLSASQETQYF. CDR3 bases: TGTGCCAGCAGATATCTTAGCGCCTCCCAAGAGACCCAGTACTTC.

V and J are TRBV24-1 and TRBJ1-2, with D perhaps matching TRBD1 (6 bases). Germline assignment: CDR1 KGHDR and CDR2 SFDVKD. The ends were cut back, 4 bases at V and 8 bases at J, with 19 bases in the middle. This CDR3 has 15 residues. CDR3 bases: TGTGCCACCAGTGACGAGGCCCCAGGGGTTGGCGGCTACACCTTC. Residues: CATSDEAPGVGGYTF.

The chain has TRBV5-1 and TRBJ1-2; 7 bases fit TRBD1. Trimming removed 4 bases from V and 7 bases from J; junction bases left unmatched: 7. The CDR3 extends over 13 amino acids. Germline assignment: CDR1 SGHRS and CDR2 YFSETQ. The CDR3: CASSTRQGLGYTF. DNA of the CDR3: TGCGCCAGCAGCACCAGACAGGGTCTTGGCTACACCTTC.

This clone came up a few times. The rearrangement links TRBV18 to TRBJ1-2, with 9 positions matching TRBD1. J was trimmed by 8 bases and V by 4 bases; bases with no gene match: 11. Germline loops: CDR1 KGHSH, CDR2 LQKENI. This CDR3 is 15 amino acids long. The CDR3 reads CASSLSGTGPSGYTF. The CDR3 DNA reads TGTGCCAGCTCACTTTCCGGGACAGGGCCGTCCGGCTACACCTTC.

V gene TRBV6-5 combines with J gene TRBJ1-2; TRBD1 aligns across 7 bases. J lost 2 bases, V lost 3 bases, and 6 bases had no gene match. Germline V gene lookup returns CDR1 MNHEY and CDR2 SVGAGI. The CDR3 spans 15 residues. CDR3 region: CASSYSGTVNYGYTF. CDR3 sequence (DNA): TGTGCCAGCAGTTATTCCGGGACAGTGAACTATGGCTACACCTTC.

The genes are TRBV19 and TRBJ1-1, with D uncertain. CDR1 is LNHDA, CDR2 SQIVND, per germline (reference sequence). Trimming pared 5 bases from V and 5 bases from J, leaving 15 bases between. The CDR3 loop spans 14 amino acids. This chain's CDR3 is CASSPRRGGTEAFF. The CDR3 bases are TGTGCCAGTAGTCCGAGGCGTGGTGGGACTGAAGCTTTCTTT.

The chain recombines TRBV29-1 with TRBJ2-1; unclear D gene. The CDR3 contains 13 residues. Deletions cut 7 bases from V and 8 bases from J, with 18 bases between. The germline V gene encodes CDR1 SQVTM and CDR2 ANQGSEA. The CDR3 coding sequence is TGCAGCGGGGGTCGGAGCCTGTGGGATGAGCAGTTCTTC. Its translation: CSGGRSLWDEQFF.